This TCR beta chain was retrieved from a study of Ad26.COV2.S vaccination and SARS-CoV-2 variants. Study in general: Of the COV1001 trial arms, the Ad26.COV2.S arm included the donor. The study gave Ad26.COV2.S intramuscularly, once or twice 56 days apart.

The protocol was immunoSEQ multiplex PCR, while the TCRdb copy is restricted to in-frame clones and leaves out a portion. The sample carries some 250,000 clones, roughly 90% recorded once. Noted treatment: some 19 received Ad26.COV2.S at low or high dose, single or two shots; roughly 5 received placebo; per-sample allocation not given. Collection of samples fell on day 63 after the first vaccine or placebo injection. Trimming cost V 3 bases and J 4 bases, with 9 bases left between them. CDR3 length equals 13 residues. The chain is built from TRBV12-3 or TRBV12-4 and TRBJ1-1; weak D call: TRBD1 (5 bases). This TCR derives from a person between 18 and 60 years old who received the Ad26.COV2.S COVID-19 vaccine or a placebo. The sequences come from peripheral blood, collected in a trial of Ad26.COV2.S vaccine versus placebo. CDR3: CASSLGDPTEAFF. Written as DNA, the CDR3 is TGTGCCAGCAGTTTGGGGGATCCCACTGAAGCTTTCTTT.